One and the same sample provided the 28 T cell receptor beta chains below, sequenced in a study of human T cells and chemical hapten exposure (dated by TCRdb to the early 2020s). The library was obtained by RACE. These reads were obtained on a NextSeq 500. TCRdb reworked the public reads: Q25 trimming with fastp, MiXCR clone assembly, productive beta chains retained. One record per CDR3 amino acid sequence lists the most common genes and DNA. This sample lists 180,000 or so distinct CDR3 sequences; nearly 30% were detected once. The leading ten clones occupy less than 3.5% of the sample. In the paper's terms, the time point label means: pre-sensitization, week 0. The meaning of the sample's treatment or condition label: therapeutic diphenylcyclopropenone sensitization with weekly scalp DPC. Specimen: whole blood, collected in connection with sensitization to the hapten diphenylcyclopropenone (DPC). All receptors come from a young woman with alopecia areata. Some clones in this sample may be carry-over from other donors' samples.

J is TRBJ2-7 and V is TRBV20-1; TRBD2 aligns across 10 bases. CDR1 DFQATT and CDR2 SNEGSKA come from the germline V gene (reference sequence). The J segment lost 1 base and the V segment lost 6 bases, leaving 6 bases of the junction unmatched. This CDR3 has 14 amino acids. The chain's CDR3 is CSAGNSGGSYEQYF. In DNA, the CDR3 is TGCAGTGCGGGGAATAGCGGGGGGTCCTACGAGCAGTACTTC.

This clonotype appeared a single time. V and J are TRBV6-1 and TRBJ2-1; D may be TRBD2 (5 bases). Deletions cut 4 bases from V and 5 bases from J, with 12 bases between. Germline V gene data show CDR1 as MNHNS and CDR2 as SASEGT. This CDR3 has 14 amino acids. The CDR3 is CASSGLAEDNEQFF. DNA of the CDR3: TGTGCCAGCAGTGGCCTAGCCGAAGACAATGAGCAGTTCTTC.

This clonotype occurred a few times. The chain joins TRBV4-3 to TRBJ2-5; 13 bases map to TRBD2. V dropped 4 bases and J dropped 4; count of bases not matched to a gene: 12. Germline V lookup: CDR1 LGHNA, CDR2 YSLEER. This CDR3 region has 18 residues. CDR3 nucleotides: TGCGCCAGCAGCCCCCGGACTAGCGGGAGTAACTTCGGAGAGACCCAGTACTTC. It is translated as CASSPRTSGSNFGETQYF.

This clonotype appeared a few times. The chain is built from TRBV20-1 and TRBJ1-4, with D uncertain. Germline V lookup: CDR1 DFQATT, CDR2 SNEGSKA (reference sequence). Trimming pared 2 bases from V and 4 bases from J, leaving 5 bases between. This CDR3 has 12 amino acids. CDR3 nucleotide sequence: TGCAGTGCTAGACCGTTTAATGAAAAACTGTTTTTT. Translated: CSARPFNEKLFF.

This chain links TRBV4-1 with TRBJ1-2; the D gene is possibly TRBD1 (6 bases). V lost 0 bases to trimming and J lost 7 bases, with 18 bases between them. Germline V gene sequence: CDR1 MGHRA, CDR2 YSYEKL. The CDR3 consists of 16 residues. CDR3 nucleotides: TGCGCCAGCAGCCAAGATCCGTCGACAGGTGGAGGTGGCTACACCTTC. This translates into CASSQDPSTGGGGYTF.

V usage is TRBV7-2 and J usage is TRBJ2-1; D gene ambiguous. V lost 4 bases and J lost 9, with 13 bases in between. The length of the CDR3 is 13 residues. The germline V gene has CDR1 SGHTA and CDR2 FQGNSA. CDR3 amino acids: CASSSSGSGEQFF. CDR3 in DNA: TGTGCCAGCAGCTCAAGTGGTTCAGGTGAGCAGTTCTTC. Together with reference TRBV7-2 and TRBJ2-1, the CDR3 gives the full variable domain: GAGVSQSPSNKVTEKGKDVELRCDPISGHTALYWYRQSLGQGLEFLIYFQGNSAPDKSGLPSDRFSAERTGGSVSTLTIQRTQQEDSAVYLCASSSSGSGEQFFGPGTRLTVL.

V is TRBV7-9 and J is TRBJ2-5; D perhaps matches TRBD2 (6 bases). This CDR3 comprises 14 residues. Germline V gene sequence: CDR1 SEHNR, CDR2 FQNEAQ (reference sequence). Trimming took 4 bases from V and 5 from J, leaving 14 bases between them. CDR3 sequence: CASSSGGEWETQYF. DNA of the CDR3: TGTGCCAGCAGCTCCGGAGGGGAGTGGGAGACCCAGTACTTC. The variable domain in full, with the rest retrieved from reference TRBV7-9 and TRBJ2-5, is DTGVSQNPRHKITKRGQNVTFRCDPISEHNRLYWYRQTLGQGPEFLTYFQNEAQLEKSRLLSDRFSAERPKGSFSTLEIQRTEQGDSAMYLCASSSGGEWETQYFGPGTRLLVL.

Only a few counts were recorded for this clonotype. The chain has TRBV6-2 or TRBV6-3 and TRBJ2-6; 8 bases are a match to TRBD1. The V gene end was trimmed by 2 bases and the J gene end by 2 bases; junction bases not matched to a gene: 2. This CDR3 is 16 amino acids long. Germline assignment: CDR1 MNHEY and CDR2 SVGEGT. For the CDR3, the DNA is TGTGCCAGCAGTTACACAGGGGGAACTGGGGCCAACGTCCTGACTTTC. Translating it yields CASSYTGGTGANVLTF.

The V call is TRBV3-1, the J call TRBJ1-2, with D possibly being TRBD1 (6 bases). With 0 bases removed from V and 3 bases from J, the gap between germline ends came to 17 bases. Germline V gives CDR1 LGHDT, CDR2 YNNKEL (reference sequence). The length of the CDR3 is 17 residues. CDR3 region: CASSQDRTPGAHYGYTF. The CDR3 nucleotides read TGTGCCAGCAGCCAAGATCGTACCCCAGGGGCACACTATGGCTACACCTTC.

This sequence joins TRBV24-1 and TRBJ2-1; no reliable D call. The length of the CDR3 is 16 residues. The V gene lost 3 bases and the J gene lost 0 bases, with 11 bases spanning the gap. Germline lookup yields CDR1 KGHDR and CDR2 SFDVKD. The CDR3 bases are TGTGCCACCAGTGATACTGGACGCCACTCCTACAATGAGCAGTTCTTC. It encodes CATSDTGRHSYNEQFF.

The rearrangement links TRBV7-9 to TRBJ1-5, with TRBD1 identical over 7 bases. CDR3 length: 16 amino acids. V lost 5 bases and J lost 7; bases outside the gene matches: 14. Germline V gene data show CDR1 as SEHNR and CDR2 as FQNEAQ (reference sequence). The CDR3 DNA is TGTGCCAGCAGCCGTTACTTACAGGGGAGAGAGCAGCCCCAGCATTTT. Amino acid sequence: CASSRYLQGREQPQHF.

This chain uses TRBV7-2 with TRBJ2-3, with D maybe TRBD2 (5 bases). The CDR3 has 13 amino acids. Germline V gives CDR1 SGHTA, CDR2 FQGNSA. Trimming pared 1 base from V and 6 bases from J, leaving 8 bases between. CDR3 protein: CASSLGRGDTQYF. CDR3 coding DNA: TGTGCCAGCAGCTTAGGTCGCGGGGATACGCAGTATTTT.

This rearrangement joins TRBV6-1 to TRBJ2-1, with D possibly matching TRBD1 (5 bases). This CDR3 has 14 residues. Germline assignment: CDR1 MNHNS and CDR2 SASEGT. The V end lost 2 bases, the J end lost 5 bases, and 10 bases lay between the germline ends. For the CDR3, the DNA is TGTGCCAGCAGTGAAACTGACAGCCACAATGAGCAGTTCTTC. This encodes CASSETDSHNEQFF.

This clonotype was seen a few times. V is TRBV28 and J is TRBJ1-2, with D perhaps matching TRBD1 (6 bases). Germline CDR1 reads MDHEN; CDR2 reads SYDVKM. Trimming pared 3 bases from V and 7 bases from J, leaving 12 bases between. The CDR3 loop spans 13 amino acids. The CDR3 sequence: CASSLDRGLGYTF. CDR3 DNA sequence: TGTGCCAGCAGTTTGGACAGAGGACTTGGCTACACCTTC.

This clonotype was recorded once. The V and J genes are TRBV6-6 and TRBJ1-5; D might be TRBD1 (6 bases). The CDR3 spans 15 residues. Germline V gene lookup returns CDR1 MNHNY and CDR2 SVGAGI (reference sequence). Trimming pared 2 bases from V and 0 bases from J, leaving 8 bases between. Here the CDR3 DNA reads TGTGCCAGCAGTTACACAGGGCCTAGCAATCAGCCCCAGCATTTT. Its translation: CASSYTGPSNQPQHF.

The rearrangement joins TRBV29-1 to TRBJ1-1, with a possible D match to TRBD1 (5 bases). The CDR3 contains 13 residues. The V gene's germline CDR1 is SQVTM and CDR2 ANQGSEA. V was shortened by 3 bases and J by 0 bases, with 8 bases between the two germline ends. CDR3 in amino acids: CSVDKGLNTEAFF. The CDR3, as DNA: TGCAGCGTTGACAAGGGGCTGAACACTGAAGCTTTCTTT.

This sequence joins TRBV5-1 and TRBJ1-5; D call uncertain. CDR3 length: 15 amino acids. Between the trimmed V and J ends, which lost 1 base and 7 bases, there was a span of 15 bases. Germline CDR1 and CDR2: SGHRS and YFSETQ. The DNA for the CDR3 is TGCGCCAGCAGCTTGTCCTCTGGGTCAGGACAGCCCCAGCATTTT. Amino acids: CASSLSSGSGQPQHF.

The V and J genes are TRBV7-2 and TRBJ1-5; D not resolved. Germline V lookup: CDR1 SGHTA, CDR2 FQGNSA. The CDR3 is 12 amino acids. Trimming shortened V by 4 bases and J by 3 bases, and 4 bases separated the two germline ends. The CDR3 loop is CASSSNNQPQHF. CDR3 nucleotides: TGTGCCAGCAGCTCCAACAATCAGCCCCAGCATTTT. Supplemented by reference TRBV7-2 and TRBJ1-5, the full variable domain reads GAGVSQSPSNKVTEKGKDVELRCDPISGHTALYWYRQSLGQGLEFLIYFQGNSAPDKSGLPSDRFSAERTGGSVSTLTIQRTQQEDSAVYLCASSSNNQPQHFGDGTRLSIL.

The genes are TRBV11-3 and TRBJ1-1; the D gene is possibly TRBD1 (5 bases). Germline-derived CDR1 and CDR2 are SGHNT and YENEEA. V lost 5 bases and J 5 bases, leaving 18 bases between the germline ends. CDR3 length: 15 residues. The CDR3 loop is CASSPMLGGGTEAFF. CDR3 nucleotide sequence: TGTGCCAGCAGCCCTATGCTGGGGGGTGGTACTGAAGCTTTCTTT.

This clonotype was seen ten or more times. The chain has TRBV11-1 and TRBJ2-5; the match to TRBD1 covers 11 bases. The CDR3 extends over 17 amino acids. Germline trimming cut 1 base from V and 4 bases from J; bases unmatched to any gene: 8. The germline V gene has CDR1 SGHAT and CDR2 FQDESV (reference sequence). CDR3 residues: CASSLGPGQGASETQYF. The CDR3 DNA reads TGTGCCAGCAGCTTAGGGCCCGGACAGGGGGCATCAGAGACCCAGTACTTC.

The V gene is TRBV2, the J gene TRBJ2-3; TRBD1 agrees at 12 bases. The CDR3 is made up of 15 amino acids. Per the germline V gene, CDR1 is SNHLY and CDR2 is FYNNEI. The V and J ends lost 6 bases and 6 bases, in that order; junction bases with no gene match: 7. CDR3 bases: TGTGCCAGCAGAGGGACAGGGGGCGGACTGGATACGCAGTATTTT. The encoded protein is CASRGTGGGLDTQYF.

The chain is built from TRBV9 and TRBJ2-2; D is perhaps TRBD1 (5 bases). V shed 2 bases and J shed 0 bases, with 11 bases lying between them. Germline V gives CDR1 SGDLS, CDR2 YYNGEE. The CDR3 loop spans 16 amino acids. CDR3 nucleotides: TGTGCCAGCAGCGTCGGCGGACACCCGAACACCGGGGAGCTGTTTTTT. Translation: CASSVGGHPNTGELFF.

This clonotype was seen more than once but under ten times. CDR3 sequence reads: CASSYSGQKVPTGELFF. DNA of the CDR3: TGTGCCAGCAGTTACTCCGGACAGAAAGTCCCCACCGGGGAGCTGTTTTTT. The chain is built from TRBV6-2 or TRBV6-3 and TRBJ2-2, with a possible D match to TRBD1 (6 bases). The CDR3 runs 17 residues. V was shortened by 0 bases and J by 4 bases, with 15 bases between the two germline ends. CDR1 is MNHEY and CDR2 is SVGEGT in the germline V gene.

The rearrangement links TRBV5-1 to TRBJ2-1; D may be TRBD1 (5 bases). CDR3 length: 15 residues. The germline V gene has CDR1 SGHRS and CDR2 YFSETQ. Trimming cost V 0 bases and J 10 bases, with 17 bases left between them. CDR3 region: CASSLVPRGEGEQFF. The CDR3 DNA is TGCGCCAGCAGCTTGGTCCCTAGGGGCGAAGGAGAGCAGTTCTTC.

The rearrangement uses TRBV12-3 or TRBV12-4 and TRBJ1-5; D is undetermined. This CDR3 spans 16 amino acids. V gave up 3 bases and J gave up 2 bases, with 14 bases separating them. CDR3 sequence (DNA): TGTGCCAGCAGTTTTGGCGAAGAGGCTGGCAATCAGCCCCAGCATTTT. Translating it yields CASSFGEEAGNQPQHF.

J is TRBJ1-2 and V is TRBV20-1; D possibly corresponds to TRBD1 (5 bases). Germline loops: CDR1 DFQATT, CDR2 SNEGSKA (reference sequence). This CDR3 contains 12 residues. V dropped 4 bases and J dropped 8 bases, with 14 bases sitting between them. The CDR3 is CSATRGVRGYTF. DNA for the CDR3: TGCAGTGCTACCCGGGGGGTTAGAGGCTACACCTTC.

The V gene is TRBV7-2, the J gene TRBJ2-7, with TRBD2 matching over 10 bases. Germline assignment: CDR1 SGHTA and CDR2 FQGNSA. V trimming: 1 base; J trimming: 2 bases; junction bases outside the gene matches: 5. The CDR3 spans 16 residues. Written as DNA, the CDR3 is TGTGCCAGCAGCTTAGTCGTAGCGGGGGGAACCTACGAGCAGTACTTC. Residues: CASSLVVAGGTYEQYF.

This clonotype was seen only a few times. The chain carries TRBV24-1 and TRBJ2-3; 7 nucleotides line up with TRBD1. Germline assignment: CDR1 KGHDR and CDR2 SFDVKD. The CDR3 runs to 16 residues. J was trimmed by 6 bases and V by 4 bases; bases with no gene match: 12. CDR3 region: CATSEHGRQGRDTQYF. CDR3 nucleotide sequence: TGTGCCACCAGTGAACACGGGCGACAGGGCAGGGATACGCAGTATTTT.